This TCR beta chain was sequenced during a study of blood T cell repertoires in COVID-19. Overall study context: The United States, Italy and Spain supplied acute and convalescent COVID-19 samples. T cells, B-cell-depleted T cells, or PBMCs provided the cDNA or gDNA that served as material.

Per germline, CDR1 SQVTM and CDR2 ANQGSEA. With 6 bases removed from V and 0 bases from J, the gap between germline ends came to 8 bases. The CDR3 extends over 12 amino acids. Authors' processing steps: How many nucleated cells were present was estimated from reference gene primer amplification. Some clones are missing from TCRdb's copy, which holds only in-frame ones; the method was immunoSEQ multiplex PCR. That table furnishes V, J and clone size, whereas the DNA furnished D and trimming. The sample yields roughly 250,000 clones, about 88% seen once. The sequenced material came from peripheral blood. The TCR comes from a man in his forties or fifties with acute or convalescent COVID-19. This chain links TRBV29-1 with TRBJ1-2, with D perhaps matching TRBD1 (6 bases). The CDR3 reads CSVDRTNYGYTF. CDR3 coding DNA: TGCAGCGTCGACAGGACTAACTATGGCTACACCTTC.